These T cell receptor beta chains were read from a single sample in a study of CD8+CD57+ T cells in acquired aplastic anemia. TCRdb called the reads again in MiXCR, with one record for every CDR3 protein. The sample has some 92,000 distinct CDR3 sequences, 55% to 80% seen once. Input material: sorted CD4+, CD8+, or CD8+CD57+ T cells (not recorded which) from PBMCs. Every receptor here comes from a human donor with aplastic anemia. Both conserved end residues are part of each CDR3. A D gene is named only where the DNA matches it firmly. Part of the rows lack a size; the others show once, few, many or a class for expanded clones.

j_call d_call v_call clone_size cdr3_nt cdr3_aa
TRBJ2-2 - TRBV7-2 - TGTGCCAGCACCTGGGTTGCGAACACCGGGGAGCTGTTTTTT CASTWVANTGELFF
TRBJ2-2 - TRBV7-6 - TGTGCCAGCAGCTTAGAGGGTTCGAGGACCGGAGAGCTGTTTTTT CASSLEGSRTGELFF
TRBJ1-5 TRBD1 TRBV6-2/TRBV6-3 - TGTGCCAGCAGTTACTCGAAAAGTTACAGGGGGCACTCTTATAGCAATCAGCCCCAGCATTTT CASSYSKSYRGHSYSNQPQHF
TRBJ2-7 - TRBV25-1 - TGCGCCAGCAGTGAGGGATACGAGCAGTACTTC CASSEGYEQYF
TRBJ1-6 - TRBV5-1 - TGCGCCAGCAGCTTGGCAGAAACCTATAATTCACCCCTCCACTTT CASSLAETYNSPLHF
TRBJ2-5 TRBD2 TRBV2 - TGTGCCAGCACCCCGGGACTAGCGGTTCAAGAGACCCAGTACTTC CASTPGLAVQETQYF
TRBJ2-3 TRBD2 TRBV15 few TGTGCCACCAGCAGAGCGACTAGCGGAAGCTTGGGTACGCAGTATTTT CATSRATSGSLGTQYF
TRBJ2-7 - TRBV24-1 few TGTGCCACCAGCTCAAAGGGGGAGCAGTACTTC CATSSKGEQYF
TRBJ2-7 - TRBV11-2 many TGTGCCAGCAGCTTAGGGGGACGGTCCCTAGATTTC CASSLGGRSLDF
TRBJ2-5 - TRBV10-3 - TGTGCCATCAGTCAGGGTTCGCAGGGCCCAGAGACCCAGTACTTC CAISQGSQGPETQYF
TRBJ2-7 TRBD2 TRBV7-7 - TGTGCTAGCAGCTTAGGACTAGCAGCCGAGCAGTACTTC CASSLGLAAEQYF